The 14 T cell receptor beta chains below were found in one sample sequenced in a study of T cells in Graves' hyperthyroidism and ophthalmopathy. Regions amplified from RNA transcripts were the TCR beta CDR3 regions. HTBI primers were the set used in a first-round RT-PCR of the TCR CDR3. TCRdb re-analysed the multiplex PCR reads in MiXCR, keeping a single row per CDR3 protein. This table has hundreds of thousands of distinct CDR3 sequences, nearly 15% appearing once. The sequenced material came from blood. The receptors shown here come from a woman in her fifties or sixties with Graves' ophthalmopathy.

In this sample, this clonotype turned up many times. CDR3 amino acids: CATSSPGTSGRRELFF. The CDR3 DNA reads as TGTGCCACCAGCAGCCCCGGGACTAGCGGGAGGAGGGAGCTGTTTTTT. The J gene is TRBJ2-2, the V gene TRBV15, with 15 bases matching TRBD2. In germline, CDR1 is LNHNV, CDR2 YYDKDF (reference sequence). With V trimmed by 3 bases and J by 9 bases, 5 bases remained unmatched. This CDR3 contains 16 residues.

In this sample, this clonotype turned up a few times. The J gene is TRBJ2-2, the V gene TRBV27; 10 bases line up with TRBD2. The V and J ends lost 6 bases and 5 bases, in that order; junction bases with no gene match: 3. This CDR3 comprises 14 residues. Looked up from germline, CDR1 is MNHEY and CDR2 is SMNVEV (reference sequence). The CDR3 loop is CASRGSGRTGELFF. The CDR3 coding sequence is TGTGCCAGCAGGGGTAGCGGGAGGACCGGGGAGCTGTTTTTT.

This clonotype was seen at least ten times. The chain couples TRBV5-1 to TRBJ2-7; TRBD1 matches 7 bases. CDR3 size: 14 residues. Unmatched junction bases numbered 8, after V lost 6 bases and J lost 2 bases. CDR1 is SGHRS, CDR2 YFSETQ, per germline. The CDR3 spells CASNTQGSAYEQYF. DNA of the CDR3: TGCGCCAGCAACACACAGGGGTCGGCCTACGAGCAGTACTTC.

The sample holds many counts of this clonotype. This sequence joins TRBV28 and TRBJ2-7; 7 nucleotides line up with TRBD1. The germline CDR1 and CDR2 sequences are MDHEN and SYDVKM. V lost 5 bases, J lost 3 bases, and 10 bases stayed unmatched. The CDR3 runs 15 residues. CDR3 coding DNA: TGTGCCAGCAGTACACGGACAGGTAGAGTCTACGAGCAGTACTTC. Amino acid sequence: CASSTRTGRVYEQYF.

This clonotype has a count of ten or more. CDR3 bases: TGTGCCAGCTCACCACGGGAGGCAAAAGTGAATGAGCAGTTCTTC. Protein sequence: CASSPREAKVNEQFF. This chain connects TRBV18 to TRBJ2-1; D possibly corresponds to TRBD2 (6 bases). Germline lookup yields CDR1 KGHSH and CDR2 LQKENI. Trimming left V 1 base short and J 7 bases short, with 14 bases between. The CDR3 contains 15 residues.

This clonotype was observed a few times. J is TRBJ2-7 and V is TRBV20-1; 8 bases fit TRBD1. The J segment lost 4 bases and the V segment lost 6 bases, leaving 11 bases of the junction unmatched. Germline loops: CDR1 DFQATT, CDR2 SNEGSKA (reference sequence). CDR3 length: 14 residues. This CDR3 reads CSAPPPQGAYEQYF. CDR3 sequence (DNA): TGCAGTGCACCGCCCCCCCAGGGGGCTTACGAGCAGTACTTC.

This clonotype was seen at least ten times. The V and J genes are TRBV11-2 and TRBJ2-4; D gene ambiguous. CDR1 and CDR2 from the germline V gene are SGHAT and FQNNGV. Trimming cost V 4 bases and J 10 bases, with 17 bases left between them. This CDR3 region has 14 residues. CDR3 coding DNA: TGTGCCAGCAGCTCTGCCCCCCAGACTCTAATTCAGTACTTC. It encodes CASSSAPQTLIQYF.

V and J are TRBV5-1 and TRBJ2-3, with 8 positions matching TRBD1. The V segment lost 7 bases and the J segment 4 bases; nucleotides outside the gene matches: 8. Germline CDR1 SGHRS, CDR2 YFSETQ. This CDR3 spans 14 amino acids. CDR3 protein: CASEDRAMADTQYF. As DNA, the CDR3 is TGCGCCAGCGAGGACAGGGCCATGGCAGATACGCAGTATTTT.

This clonotype has at least ten counts. The chain couples TRBV7-8 to TRBJ2-1, with no clear D. With 6 bases removed from V and 8 bases from J, the gap between germline ends came to 8 bases. This CDR3 has 11 residues. CDR1 and CDR2 (germline): SGHVS, FQNEAQ. In DNA, the CDR3 is TGTGCCAGCAGTAAAGGTGATGAGCAGTTCTTC. Residues: CASSKGDEQFF.

The chain is built from TRBV27 and TRBJ2-1; TRBD2 might be the D (5 bases). This CDR3 has 15 amino acids. Germline CDR1 is MNHEY and CDR2 is SMNVEV (reference sequence). Trimming left V 0 bases short and J 1 base short, with 7 bases between. This CDR3 reads CASSLSLASYNEQFF. CDR3 in DNA: TGTGCCAGCAGTTTATCGTTAGCGTCCTACAATGAGCAGTTCTTC.

A word on this clonotype: A much larger clone lies a single base off, so this may be a read error. The rearrangement links TRBV28 to TRBJ2-7; D unclear. Per germline, CDR1 MDHEN and CDR2 SYDVKM. The CDR3 spans 14 residues. V shed 3 bases and J shed 1 base, with 10 bases lying between them. The CDR3 loop reads CASSFIPVSYEQYF. The CDR3 bases are TGTGCCAGCAGTTTTATCCCCGTGTCCTACGAGCAGTACTTC.

This clonotype was counted only a few times. This chain links TRBV6-1 with TRBJ2-7; 11 nucleotides align to TRBD2. The CDR3 covers 15 residues. Trimming cost V 0 bases and J 3 bases; bases outside gene matches: 1. Germline CDR1 and CDR2: MNHNS and SASEGT. The CDR3 loop reads CASSEAGLAVYEQYF. Written as DNA, the CDR3 is TGTGCCAGCAGTGAAGCGGGACTAGCGGTCTACGAGCAGTACTTC.

This clonotype was detected a few times. A much larger clone differs from this one at a single base, so this may be a read error. J is TRBJ2-7 and V is TRBV12-3 or TRBV12-4; tentatively, D is TRBD1 (6 bases). The CDR3 is 14 amino acids. V dropped 8 bases and J dropped 4 bases, with 18 bases sitting between them. The CDR3 DNA is TGTGCCAGCGACCTGACAGGCACCGTGTACGAGCAGTACTTC. Translated, it gives CASDLTGTVYEQYF.

In this sample, this clonotype turned up once. Germline and junction disagree at one end, which may indicate a read error. The chain employs TRBV20-1 and TRBJ2-2; either TRBD1 or TRBD2 may supply D (6 bases each). Germline lookup yields CDR1 DFQATT and CDR2 SNEGSKA (reference sequence). CDR3 length equals 14 residues. The CDR3 loop is CSAPRGPYTGEPFF. CDR3 nucleotide sequence: TGCAGCGCCCCCCGGGGGCCGTACACCGGGGAGCCGTTTTTT.